One and the same sample provided the 3 T cell receptor beta chains below, sequenced in a study of cytomegalovirus exposure and HLA in healthy donors. Using immunoSEQ multiplex PCR, the repertoire was profiled, and TCRdb retains in-frame clones only, with some absent. This table has around 150,000 clones, approximately 90% appearing once. The sequencing sample was made of PBMCs. All receptors derive from a man aged 18 to 29 in good health and CMV-seronegative.

The rearrangement joins TRBV5-4 to TRBJ1-5, with TRBD1 matching 7 bases. The J segment lost 0 bases and the V segment lost 4 bases, leaving 1 base of the junction unmatched. Germline loops: CDR1 SGHNT, CDR2 YYREEE (reference sequence). The CDR3 has 14 residues. The CDR3, as DNA: TGTGCCAGCAGCCGACAGGGTAGCAATCAGCCCCAGCATTTT. This translates into CASSRQGSNQPQHF.

The gene calls are TRBV10-1 and TRBJ2-3; tentative D call: TRBD1 (6 bases). The CDR3 covers 14 residues. Trimming took 3 bases from V and 2 from J, leaving 9 bases between them. Germline values: CDR1 WNHNN, CDR2 SYGVQD (reference sequence). The CDR3 sequence: CASSEEGDTDTQYF. The CDR3 region has the DNA TGCGCCAGCAGTGAAGAGGGGGACACAGATACGCAGTATTTT.

The chain carries TRBV5-1 and TRBJ2-7; TRBD1 matches at 7 bases. Germline V CDR1 and CDR2: SGHRS, YFSETQ. The CDR3 sequence is 15 residues long. The V segment lost 1 base and the J segment 5 bases; nucleotides outside the gene matches: 9. The CDR3 here is CASSLIGGAGNEQYF. As DNA, the CDR3 is TGCGCCAGCAGCTTGATAGGGGGCGCGGGTAACGAGCAGTACTTC. Full variable domain (remainder filled in from reference TRBV5-1 and TRBJ2-7): KAGVTQTPRYLIKTRGQQVTLSCSPISGHRSVSWYQQTPGQGLQFLFEYFSETQRNKGNFPGRFSGRQFSNSRSEMNVSTLELGDSALYLCASSLIGGAGNEQYFGPGTRLTVT.